A selection of T cell receptor beta chains follows, all from one sample in a study of shared clonotypes between healthy human individuals. TCRdb's table, derived via immunoSEQ multiplex PCR, lists solely in-frame clones and lacks some. This table has 2,500,000 or so clones, about 92% appearing once. Source material: naive CD4+ T cells sorted from blood. Source of these receptors: a young man in good health. CDR3s include the opening cysteine and the closing phenylalanine or tryptophan. D genes are given only for firm matches. For some rows the clone size is stated as once, few or many, or as a class when expanded; others skip it.

length	size	J	V	D	DNA	CDR3
14	-	TRBJ1-2	TRBV10-3	TRBD1	TGTGCCGGTGGGACAGGGGGGCTTGGTTATGGCTACACCTTC	CAGGTGGLGYGYTF
17	-	TRBJ2-6	TRBV6-4	TRBD2	TGTGCCAGCAGCAACCGACGGGGGGGTACTGGGGCCAACGTCCTGACTTTC	CASSNRRGGTGANVLTF
13	-	TRBJ2-1	TRBV6-4	-	TGTGCCAGCAGTGAAACATCCTGGGGTGAGCAGTTCTTC	CASSETSWGEQFF
13	-	TRBJ1-2	TRBV19	TRBD1	TGTGCCAGTAGGCGACAGGGTAACTATGGCTACACCTTC	CASRRQGNYGYTF
14	-	TRBJ1-1	TRBV18	-	TGTGCCAGCTCACCATCGGCGGGGAACACTGAAGCTTTCTTT	CASSPSAGNTEAFF
13	-	TRBJ2-3	TRBV5-4	-	TGTGCCAGCAGCTCGAGGGTCACAGATACGCAGTATTTT	CASSSRVTDTQYF
12	-	TRBJ1-2	TRBV2	-	TGTGCCAGCAGGAGGGCGAACTATGGCTACACCTTC	CASRRANYGYTF
12	-	TRBJ1-2	TRBV11-2	-	TGTGCCAGCAGCTTAAACCCGGGAGGCTACACCTTC	CASSLNPGGYTF
15	-	TRBJ2-2	TRBV10-2	-	TGCGCCGCCGAGGACAGCTCCCTGGGCACCGGGGAGCTGTTTTTT	CAAEDSSLGTGELFF
15	few	TRBJ1-1	TRBV2	TRBD1	TGTGCCAGCAGTGGACAGGGGGTCGGCAACACTGAAGCTTTCTTT	CASSGQGVGNTEAFF
13	-	TRBJ1-4	TRBV5-4	-	TGTGCCAGCAGCTTGGAAAGTGAAGAAAAACTGTTTTTT	CASSLESEEKLFF
15	-	TRBJ2-7	TRBV6-1	TRBD2	TGTGCCAGCAGTGAAGCTTGGACTAGCGTCTACGAGCAGTACTTC	CASSEAWTSVYEQYF
11	-	TRBJ2-1	TRBV10-3	-	TGTGCCATCAATCCAGGACCCGAGCAGTTCTTC	CAINPGPEQFF
11	-	TRBJ2-2	TRBV5-6	-	TGTGCCAGCAGCTTCGCCGGGGAGCTGTTTTTT	CASSFAGELFF
16	-	TRBJ2-7	TRBV6-5	TRBD2	TGTGCCAGCAGTTCTGAGGCTAGCGGGGGTTCCTACGAGCAGTACTTC	CASSSEASGGSYEQYF
13	few	TRBJ2-1	TRBV14	-	TGTGCCAGCAGCCAAGAGTCGCAGGGTAAGCAGTTCTTC	CASSQESQGKQFF
15	-	TRBJ1-5	TRBV9	-	TGTGCCAGCAGCGTAGGGAACAGGCCGAATCAGCCCCAGCATTTT	CASSVGNRPNQPQHF
16	-	TRBJ2-5	TRBV5-1	TRBD2	TGCGCCAGCAGCTTGGGCCGAGCGGGAGGGCCAGAGACCCAGTACTTC	CASSLGRAGGPETQYF
15	-	TRBJ2-7	TRBV6-6	-	TGTGCCAGCAGTTACTCGTCCCCAAGCTACTACGAGCAGTACTTC	CASSYSSPSYYEQYF
14	-	TRBJ2-7	TRBV30	-	TGTGCCTGGAGTGATGGTGGGGCCTTTTACGAGCAGTACTTC	CAWSDGGAFYEQYF
14	-	TRBJ2-4	TRBV25-1	TRBD2	TGTGCCAGCAGTGACGGGGGGGCCGGAAACATTCAGTACTTC	CASSDGGAGNIQYF
14	-	TRBJ2-7	TRBV7-6	TRBD2	TGTGCCAGCAGCTTAGTGGGAGGGAGCTACGAGCAGTACTTC	CASSLVGGSYEQYF
14	once	TRBJ1-4	TRBV5-4	TRBD1	TGTGCCAGCAGCAGGGGACAGGGAGGCGAAAAACTGTTTTTT	CASSRGQGGEKLFF
14	-	TRBJ1-1	TRBV7-9	-	TGTGCCAGCAGCTTAGGGGGCTGGACTTCTAGGGCTTTCTTT	CASSLGGWTSRAFF
15	-	TRBJ2-5	TRBV5-1	-	TGCGCCAGCAGCTTGGCCGGGTTGAGAGCAGAGACCCAGTACTTC	CASSLAGLRAETQYF
16	-	TRBJ1-2	TRBV6-5	TRBD1	TGTGCCAGCAGTTATTCTGTACAGGGGAATAACTATGGCTACACCTTC	CASSYSVQGNNYGYTF
11	-	TRBJ2-7	TRBV18	-	TGTGCCAGCTCACAGGGACACGAGCAGTACTTC	CASSQGHEQYF
18	-	TRBJ1-3	TRBV4-1	-	TGCGCCAGCAGCCTTGCGGGTTCACTAACCCTCTCTGGAAACACCATATATTTT	CASSLAGSLTLSGNTIYF
14	-	TRBJ1-2	TRBV6-9	-	TGTGCCAGAATATACAGGGACCTTGCCCATGGCTACACCTTC	CARIYRDLAHGYTF
19	-	TRBJ1-1	TRBV4-3	TRBD1	TGCGCCAGCAGCCAAGGTCCGGGACAGATTTTGGTATCGAACACTGAAGCTTTCTTT	CASSQGPGQILVSNTEAFF
16	-	TRBJ2-3	TRBV7-7	TRBD2	TGTGCTAGCAGCCCACTAGCGGGAGGTATTACCGATACGCAGTATTTT	CASSPLAGGITDTQYF
18	-	TRBJ2-3	TRBV19	TRBD1	TGTGCCAGTAGTAGCAGTTGGAAGGACAGGGAGGAGAGAGATACGCAGTATTTT	CASSSSWKDREERDTQYF
15	-	TRBJ1-4	TRBV28	TRBD1	TGTGCCAGCAGTTCACAGGGGAGAGCAAATGAAAAACTGTTTTTT	CASSSQGRANEKLFF
15	-	TRBJ1-5	TRBV28	TRBD1	TGTGCCAGCACCCAGGGGGGTGAAGGCAATCAGCCCCAGCATTTT	CASTQGGEGNQPQHF
14	-	TRBJ1-2	TRBV18	TRBD1	TGTGCCAGCTCACACTGGGACAGTAACTATGGCTACACCTTC	CASSHWDSNYGYTF
15	-	TRBJ1-2	TRBV27	TRBD1	TGTGCCACAAGCACGAGGGACAGGGGGAACTATGGCTACACCTTC	CATSTRDRGNYGYTF
16	-	TRBJ2-1	TRBV4-1	TRBD2	TGCGCCAGCAGCTTAGGACTAGCGGGGGGGCTCAATGAGCAGTTCTTC	CASSLGLAGGLNEQFF
15	-	TRBJ1-1	TRBV10-3	-	TGTGCCATCGCTGTGGGGGGAGGGGGAAACACTGAAGCTTTCTTT	CAIAVGGGGNTEAFF
16	-	TRBJ2-5	TRBV7-2	TRBD2	TGTGCCAGCAGCCCCGCCGCGGGACTACCCTCGGAGACCCAGTACTTC	CASSPAAGLPSETQYF
16	-	TRBJ2-5	TRBV28	TRBD2	TGTGCCAGCAGTTTATTTCGGACTAGCGTGGATGAGACCCAGTACTTC	CASSLFRTSVDETQYF
14	-	TRBJ2-1	TRBV7-8	-	TGTGCCAGCAGCTTAGGGCAGGGGTACAATGAGCAGTTCTTC	CASSLGQGYNEQFF
15	-	TRBJ2-7	TRBV2	TRBD1	TGTGCCAGCAGACCACCGGGACAGGGGGCCTACGAGCAGTACTTC	CASRPPGQGAYEQYF
16	few	TRBJ1-6	TRBV5-1	TRBD1	TGCGCCAGCAGCCTAAGTACCCGGACAGGGGCCTCACCCCTCCACTTT	CASSLSTRTGASPLHF
13	-	TRBJ1-2	TRBV28	-	TGTGCCAGCAGTCAAAATGGGGGCTATGGCTACACCTTC	CASSQNGGYGYTF
12	-	TRBJ1-1	TRBV28	TRBD1	TGTGCCAGCAGTTTATTGGGACAGAGGGCTTTCTTT	CASSLLGQRAFF